A single sample is the source of the 6 T cell receptor beta chains below, sequenced in a study of blood T cell repertoires in COVID-19. Only in-frame clones appear in the TCRdb table, and some are missing; sequencing was by immunoSEQ multiplex PCR. The sample consists of 200,000 to 300,000 clones, 86% of them appearing once. Sequences were obtained from peripheral blood. The receptors here all came from a middle-aged man who had recovered from COVID-19.

This rearrangement joins TRBV6-5 to TRBJ2-7, with D possibly being TRBD1 (6 bases). CDR3 length equals 12 residues. The germline CDR1 and CDR2 sequences are MNHEY and SVGAGI. Trimming removed 8 bases from V and 5 bases from J, with 13 bases in between. The CDR3 loop is CASQTGSHEQYF. The CDR3 DNA follows: TGTGCCAGCCAGACAGGTAGCCACGAGCAGTACTTC.

The J gene is TRBJ2-2, the V gene TRBV4-1, with D possibly matching TRBD2 (5 bases). Trimming left V 0 bases short and J 7 bases short, with 12 bases between. CDR3 size: 15 residues. Per the germline V gene, CDR1 is MGHRA and CDR2 is YSYEKL. CDR3 DNA: TGCGCCAGCAGCCAAGAAAGGGAGTTTATCGGGGAGCTGTTTTTT. The encoded protein is CASSQEREFIGELFF.

Here the CDR3 DNA reads TGTGCCAGCACCCCTGATCCTACCTTCAATGAGCAGTTCTTC. Translation: CASTPDPTFNEQFF. This sequence joins TRBV2 and TRBJ2-1; D gene unclear. Trimming shortened V by 7 bases and J by 6 bases, and 16 bases separated the two germline ends. Germline values: CDR1 SNHLY, CDR2 FYNNEI. The CDR3 loop spans 14 amino acids.

The genes are TRBV10-3 and TRBJ2-7, with 10 bases identical to TRBD1. The germline V gene encodes CDR1 ENHRY and CDR2 SYGVKD. CDR3 length equals 14 residues. The J segment lost 4 bases and the V segment lost 9 bases, leaving 9 bases of the junction unmatched. In DNA, the CDR3 is TGTGCCATAAGAGCCCGGGACAGGGGTTACGAGCAGTACTTC. Encoded protein: CAIRARDRGYEQYF.

This rearrangement joins TRBV19 to TRBJ2-5; 9 bases align to TRBD2. There are 13 residues in the CDR3. With V trimmed by 10 bases and J by 1 base, 4 bases remained unmatched. Per the germline V gene, CDR1 is LNHDA and CDR2 is SQIVND (reference sequence). In nucleotides, the CDR3 is TGTGCCACCACGGGACTAGCCCAAGAGACCCAGTACTTC. The encoded protein is CATTGLAQETQYF. Using reference TRBV19 and TRBJ2-5 for the parts outside the CDR3, the full variable domain is DGGITQSPKYLFRKEGQNVTLSCEQNLNHDAMYWYRQDPGQGLRLIYYSQIVNDFQKGDIAEGYSVSREKKESFPLTVTSAQKNPTAFYLCATTGLAQETQYFGPGTRLLVL.

This rearrangement joins TRBV11-2 to TRBJ2-3; a weak D match, TRBD1 (6 bases). Germline-derived CDR1 and CDR2 are SGHAT and FQNNGV. The CDR3 totals 13 residues. The germline V and J ends were trimmed by 3 bases and 10 bases, with 14 bases remaining between them. The chain's CDR3 is CASSLDRGVAQYF. The CDR3 DNA sequence: TGTGCCAGCAGCTTGGACAGAGGTGTTGCGCAGTATTTT.